These 10 T cell receptor beta chains came from one sample sequenced in a study of CD8+ T cells in alopecia areata. RNA extraction and reverse transcription yielded cDNA as sequencing template. TCRdb's table, derived via immunoSEQ multiplex PCR, lists solely in-frame clones and lacks some. The sample carries just over 20,000 clones, roughly 60% recorded once. CD4+ cells obtained from about 5 patients were subjected to sorting into CD25+CD127- cells. The sequencing input was CD4+ Tregs sorted from blood. Receptors originate from a human donor with alopecia areata.

The chain joins TRBV28 to TRBJ2-7; 10 bases align to TRBD1. Losses at the gene ends were 7 bases for V and 5 bases for J; bases not matched to a gene: 11. CDR3 length equals 15 residues. The germline gives CDR1 MDHEN, CDR2 SYDVKM. As DNA, the CDR3 is TGTGCCAGCAAAGGGCCCCGACAGGGGGCCCACGAGCAGTACTTC. Its protein product is CASKGPRQGAHEQYF.

The chain is built from TRBV7-2 and TRBJ2-7; weak D call: TRBD2 (5 bases). V lost 3 bases, J lost 2 bases, and 14 bases lay in between. The CDR3 is 15 residues long. CDR1 is SGHTA and CDR2 is FQGNSA in the germline V gene. CDR3 sequence: CASSFWPGMAYEQYF. CDR3 DNA: TGTGCCAGCAGCTTTTGGCCCGGGATGGCCTACGAGCAGTACTTC.

The chain links TRBV4-2 to TRBJ2-3, with TRBD2 matching over 12 bases. This CDR3 is built from 17 residues. The germline V gene has CDR1 LGHNA and CDR2 YNFKEQ. The V and J ends lost 1 base and 6 bases, in that order; junction bases with no gene match: 8. CDR3 in amino acids: CASSQVSSGGATDTQYF. The DNA for the CDR3 is TGTGCCAGCAGCCAAGTGTCTAGCGGGGGGGCAACCGATACGCAGTATTTT.

This chain links TRBV2 with TRBJ1-3, with 7 bases lining up with TRBD1. The CDR3 is 14 residues long. V gave up 8 bases and J gave up 2 bases; unmatched junction bases: 6. Germline V gene data show CDR1 as SNHLY and CDR2 as FYNNEI. Here the CDR3 DNA reads TGTGCCAGCCGCGGGACAGCAACTGGAAACACCATATATTTT. Amino acid sequence: CASRGTATGNTIYF.

The chain joins TRBV19 to TRBJ2-5, with 9 nucleotides matching TRBD1. Germline loops: CDR1 LNHDA, CDR2 SQIVND (reference sequence). The trim removed 6 bases at V and 4 bases at J, leaving 6 bases unmatched. The CDR3 has 14 amino acids. The CDR3 here is CASRTGQGRETQYF. Here the CDR3 DNA reads TGTGCCAGTAGGACGGGACAGGGTCGAGAGACCCAGTACTTC. The full variable domain, its missing parts supplied by reference TRBV19 and TRBJ2-5, is DGGITQSPKYLFRKEGQNVTLSCEQNLNHDAMYWYRQDPGQGLRLIYYSQIVNDFQKGDIAEGYSVSREKKESFPLTVTSAQKNPTAFYLCASRTGQGRETQYFGPGTRLLVL.

This rearrangement joins TRBV6-5 to TRBJ1-1; tentative D call: TRBD1 (5 bases). V was shortened by 9 bases and J by 3 bases, with 8 bases between the two germline ends. CDR1 is MNHEY, CDR2 SVGAGI, per germline. This CDR3 comprises 11 residues. CDR3 region: CASWGYTEAFF. The DNA of the CDR3 is TGTGCCAGTTGGGGGTACACTGAAGCTTTCTTT.

DNA for the CDR3: TGCGCCAGCAGCCCCCGGGGGATACGGGCCGAGACCCAGTACTTC. Amino acid sequence: CASSPRGIRAETQYF. The chain carries TRBV5-1 and TRBJ2-5; D possibly corresponds to TRBD2 (6 bases). Looked up from germline, CDR1 is SGHRS and CDR2 is YFSETQ. V was shortened by 4 bases and J by 5 bases, with 18 bases between the two germline ends. The CDR3 is 15 amino acids.

This clone was counted only a few times. The chain employs TRBV28 and TRBJ1-1; TRBD1 might be the D (5 bases). Germline values: CDR1 MDHEN, CDR2 SYDVKM. V was clipped by 3 bases and J by 2 bases, with 10 bases between them. There are 14 residues in the CDR3. The CDR3 region has the DNA TGTGCCAGCAGTTTCCGGGACCGAAACACTGAAGCTTTCTTT. It specifies CASSFRDRNTEAFF.

Only a few counts were recorded for this clone. V is TRBV28 and J is TRBJ2-3, with unresolved D. The CDR3 runs 11 residues. CDR1 and CDR2 from the germline V gene are MDHEN and SYDVKM. Between the trimmed V and J ends, which lost 9 bases and 6 bases, there was a span of 10 bases. The CDR3, as DNA: TGTGCCAGTGGGTTTTTGGATACGCAGTATTTT. Protein sequence: CASGFLDTQYF.

The V gene is TRBV4-3, the J gene TRBJ2-7; 14 positions agree with TRBD2. V shed 4 bases and J 1 base; nucleotides not matched to a gene: 9. This CDR3 is built from 18 residues. Germline-derived CDR1 and CDR2 are LGHNA and YSLEER. The CDR3 is CASSPRTSGRSRSYEQYF. CDR3 coding DNA: TGCGCCAGCAGCCCGCGGACTAGCGGGAGGAGTAGGTCCTACGAGCAGTACTTC.